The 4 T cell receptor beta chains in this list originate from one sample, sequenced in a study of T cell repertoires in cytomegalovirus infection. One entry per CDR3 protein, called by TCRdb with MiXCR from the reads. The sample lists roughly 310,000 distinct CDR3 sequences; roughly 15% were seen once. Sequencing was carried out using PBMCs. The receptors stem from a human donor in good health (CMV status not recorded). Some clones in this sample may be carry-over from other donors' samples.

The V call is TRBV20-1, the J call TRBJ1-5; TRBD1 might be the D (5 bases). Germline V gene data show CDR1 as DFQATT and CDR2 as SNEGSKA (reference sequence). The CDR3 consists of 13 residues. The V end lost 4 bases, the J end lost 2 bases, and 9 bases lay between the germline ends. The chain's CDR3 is CSATRDGNQPQHF. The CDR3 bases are TGCAGTGCTACCCGGGACGGCAATCAGCCCCAGCATTTT.

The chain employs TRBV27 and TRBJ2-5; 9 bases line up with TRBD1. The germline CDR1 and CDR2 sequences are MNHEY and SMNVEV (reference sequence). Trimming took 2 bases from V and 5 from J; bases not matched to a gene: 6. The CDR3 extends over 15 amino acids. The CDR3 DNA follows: TGTGCCAGCAGTTTACAAAACAGGGGGCAGGAGACCCAGTACTTC. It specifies CASSLQNRGQETQYF.

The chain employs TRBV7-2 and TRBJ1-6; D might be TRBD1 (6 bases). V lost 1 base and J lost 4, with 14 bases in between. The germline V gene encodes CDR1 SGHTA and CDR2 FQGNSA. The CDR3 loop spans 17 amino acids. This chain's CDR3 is CASSLVTWTDYNSPLHF. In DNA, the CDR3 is TGTGCCAGCAGCTTAGTGACTTGGACAGATTATAATTCACCCCTCCACTTT.

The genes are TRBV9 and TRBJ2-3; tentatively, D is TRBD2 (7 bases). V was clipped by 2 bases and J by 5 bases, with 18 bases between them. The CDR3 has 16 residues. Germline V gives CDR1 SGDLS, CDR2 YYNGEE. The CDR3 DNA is TGTGCCAGCAGCGTCGGTGGATGGGGGGGCGTAGATACGCAGTATTTT. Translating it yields CASSVGGWGGVDTQYF. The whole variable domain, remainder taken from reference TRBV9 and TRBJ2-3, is DSGVTQTPKHLITATGQRVTLRCSPRSGDLSVYWYQQSLDQGLQFLIQYYNGEERAKGNILERFSAQQFPDLHSELNLSSLELGDSALYFCASSVGGWGGVDTQYFGPGTRLTVL.